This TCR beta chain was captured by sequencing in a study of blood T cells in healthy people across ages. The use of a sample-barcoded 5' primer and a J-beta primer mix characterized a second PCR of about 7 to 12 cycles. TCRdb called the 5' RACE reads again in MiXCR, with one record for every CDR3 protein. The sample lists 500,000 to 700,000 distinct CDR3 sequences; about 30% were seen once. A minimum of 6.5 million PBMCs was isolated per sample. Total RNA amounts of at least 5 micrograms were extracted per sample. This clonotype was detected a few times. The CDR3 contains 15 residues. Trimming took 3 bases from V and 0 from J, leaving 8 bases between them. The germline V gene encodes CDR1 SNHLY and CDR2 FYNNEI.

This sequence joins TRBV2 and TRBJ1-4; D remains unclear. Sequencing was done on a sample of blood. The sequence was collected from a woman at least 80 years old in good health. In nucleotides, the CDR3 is TGTGCCAGCAGTGAGTCTCAAGCAACTAATGAAAAACTGTTTTTT. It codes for CASSESQATNEKLFF.